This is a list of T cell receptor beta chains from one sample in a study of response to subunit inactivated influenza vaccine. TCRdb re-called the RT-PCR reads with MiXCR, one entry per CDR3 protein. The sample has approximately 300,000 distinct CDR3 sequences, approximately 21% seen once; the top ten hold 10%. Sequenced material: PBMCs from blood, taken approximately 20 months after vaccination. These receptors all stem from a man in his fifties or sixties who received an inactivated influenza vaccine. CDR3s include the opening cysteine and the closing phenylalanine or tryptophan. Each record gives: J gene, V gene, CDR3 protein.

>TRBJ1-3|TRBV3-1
CASSQGLSGNTIYF
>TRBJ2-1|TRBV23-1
CASSHLGVQFF
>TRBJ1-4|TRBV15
CATSPERVANEKLFF
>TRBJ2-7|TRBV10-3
CAITPRGREGFEQYF
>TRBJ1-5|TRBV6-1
CASSPRDRVNQPQHF
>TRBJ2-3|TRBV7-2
CASSLAGTSSDTQYF
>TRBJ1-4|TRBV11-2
CASSPQLEKLFF
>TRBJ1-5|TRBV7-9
CASSPHVVGVTNQPQHF
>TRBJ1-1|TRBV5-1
CASSGGLEAAFF
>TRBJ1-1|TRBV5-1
CASTPGGQLNTEAFF
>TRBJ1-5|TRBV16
CASSQSSSNQPQHF
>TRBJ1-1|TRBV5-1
CASSPESGLAEAFF
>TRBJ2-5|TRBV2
CASTPQQTQYF
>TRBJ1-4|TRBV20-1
CSARRGGSDEKLFF
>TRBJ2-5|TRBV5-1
CASSTPGLVGETQYF
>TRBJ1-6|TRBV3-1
CASSQPGGAQNSPLHF
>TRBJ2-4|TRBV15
CATSRDHRALAKNIQYF
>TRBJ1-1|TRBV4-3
CASSQTGRRGTEAFF
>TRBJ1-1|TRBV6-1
CASRWTEGNTEAFF
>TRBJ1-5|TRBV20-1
CSAPTGGYSNQPQHF
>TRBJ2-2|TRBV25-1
CASRSWVERNTGELFF
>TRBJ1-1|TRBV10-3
CAISDFYGANTEAFF
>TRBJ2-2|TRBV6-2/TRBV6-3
CAARRGFTGELFF
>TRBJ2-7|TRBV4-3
CASSLAANYEQYF
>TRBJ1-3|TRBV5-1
CASSQLQGTSGNTIYF
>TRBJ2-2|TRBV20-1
CSARASGSKVEELFF
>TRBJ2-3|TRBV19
CASSSGTGGWYTQYF
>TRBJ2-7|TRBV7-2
CASSYSGTPYEQYF
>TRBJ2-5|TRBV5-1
CASSSSTGFQETQYF
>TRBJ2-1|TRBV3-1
CASSPRVADEQFF
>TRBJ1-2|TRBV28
CASQLGGEAYGYTF
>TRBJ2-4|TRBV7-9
CASTLSGGNIQYF
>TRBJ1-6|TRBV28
CASKDRPNNSPLHF
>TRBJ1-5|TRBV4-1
CASSQLVGNQPQHF
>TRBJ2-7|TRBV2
CASSEEDWEFYEQYF
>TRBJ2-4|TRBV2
CASSADRESIQYF
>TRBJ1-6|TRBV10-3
CAISESGGRGSYNSPLHF
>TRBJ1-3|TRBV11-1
CASSPNVDGAISGNTIYF
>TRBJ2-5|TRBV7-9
CASSLKRDTETQYF
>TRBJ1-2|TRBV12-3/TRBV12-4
CASSATIGRGYTF
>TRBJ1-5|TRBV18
CASSPRQGKVQPQHF
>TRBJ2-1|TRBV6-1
CASSEENRYNEQFF
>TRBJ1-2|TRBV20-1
CSARDFDYGYTF
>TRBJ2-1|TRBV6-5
CASSYSSWDEQFF
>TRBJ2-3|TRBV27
CASSSERTSTDTQYF
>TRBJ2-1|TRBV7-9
CASSLSSGGLNEQFF
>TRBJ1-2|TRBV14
CASRDSGATGGYTF
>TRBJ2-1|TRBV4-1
CASSPQGSGAGAYNEQFF